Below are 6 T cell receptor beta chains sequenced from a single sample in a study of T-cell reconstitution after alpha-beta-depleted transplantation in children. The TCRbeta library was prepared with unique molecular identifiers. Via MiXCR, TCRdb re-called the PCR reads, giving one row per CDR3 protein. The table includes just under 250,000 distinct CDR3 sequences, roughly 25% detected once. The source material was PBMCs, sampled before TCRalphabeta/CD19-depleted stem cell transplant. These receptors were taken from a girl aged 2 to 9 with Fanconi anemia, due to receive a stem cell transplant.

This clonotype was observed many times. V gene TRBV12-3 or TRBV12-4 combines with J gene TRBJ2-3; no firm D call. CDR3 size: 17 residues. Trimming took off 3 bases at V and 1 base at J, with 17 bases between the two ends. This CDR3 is CASSLRIPILGTDTQYF. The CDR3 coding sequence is TGTGCCAGCAGTTTGAGGATCCCAATATTAGGCACAGATACGCAGTATTTT.

The CDR3 DNA follows: TGCAGCGGGGGCCAGGTTGGTCACCTCGAGCAGTTCTTC. Residues: CSGGQVGHLEQFF. This chain uses TRBV29-1 with TRBJ2-1, with D possibly being TRBD1 (5 bases). Germline V gives CDR1 SQVTM, CDR2 ANQGSEA. The CDR3 is made up of 13 amino acids. V gave up 7 bases and J gave up 10 bases, with 20 bases separating them.

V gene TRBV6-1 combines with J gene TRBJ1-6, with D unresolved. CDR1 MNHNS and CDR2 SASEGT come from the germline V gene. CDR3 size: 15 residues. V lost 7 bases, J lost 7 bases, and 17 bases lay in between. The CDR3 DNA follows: TGTGCCAGCATTCCAGGTCGTATTAGGAATTCACCCCTCCACTTT. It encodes CASIPGRIRNSPLHF.

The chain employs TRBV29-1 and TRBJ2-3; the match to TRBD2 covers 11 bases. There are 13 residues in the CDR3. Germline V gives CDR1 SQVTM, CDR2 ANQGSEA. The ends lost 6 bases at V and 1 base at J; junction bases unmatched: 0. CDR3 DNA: TGCAGCGTACTAGCGGGAGGCACAGATACGCAGTATTTT. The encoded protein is CSVLAGGTDTQYF.

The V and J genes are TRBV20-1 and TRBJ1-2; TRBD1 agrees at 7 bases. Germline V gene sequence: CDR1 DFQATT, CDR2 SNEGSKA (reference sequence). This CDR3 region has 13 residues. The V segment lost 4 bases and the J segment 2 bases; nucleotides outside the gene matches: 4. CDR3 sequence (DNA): TGCAGTGCTACGCCGGGACAGAACTATGGCTACACCTTC. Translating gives CSATPGQNYGYTF.

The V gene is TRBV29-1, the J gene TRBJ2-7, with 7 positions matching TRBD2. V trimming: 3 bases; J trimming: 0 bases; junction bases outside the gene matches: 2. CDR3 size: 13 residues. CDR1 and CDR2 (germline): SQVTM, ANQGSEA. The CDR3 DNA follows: TGCAGCGTTGAGGGACTACACTCCTACGAGCAGTACTTC. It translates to CSVEGLHSYEQYF.